This section outlines one T cell receptor beta chain sequence together with its context. Its antigen is undetermined. These data belong to a study of high-grade serous ovarian cancer treatment subgroups. General observations from the study: Clonal relatedness tracked neoantigen level, and by trend copy number and mutation load. Repertoire similarity ranged roughly 0.11 to 0.85 between tumors of one patient.

The CDR3 contains 14 residues. Sequencing used immunoSEQ multiplex PCR; TCRdb keeps in-frame clones, though not all of them. The repertoire consists of roughly 29,000 clones, with about 86% occurring once and the leading ten covering 2.1%. Tumor samples were taken before definitive surgery or chemotherapy. The origin of this receptor is a human donor with high-grade serous ovarian cancer. Sequenced sample: tumor tissue. The genes are TRBV12-2 and TRBJ2-1. TRBV12-2 is tagged as a pseudogene. This CDR3 is CASRLASTGDEQFF. The CDR3 DNA reads as TGTGCAAGTCGCCTAGCCAGCACTGGGGATGAGCAGTTCTTC.